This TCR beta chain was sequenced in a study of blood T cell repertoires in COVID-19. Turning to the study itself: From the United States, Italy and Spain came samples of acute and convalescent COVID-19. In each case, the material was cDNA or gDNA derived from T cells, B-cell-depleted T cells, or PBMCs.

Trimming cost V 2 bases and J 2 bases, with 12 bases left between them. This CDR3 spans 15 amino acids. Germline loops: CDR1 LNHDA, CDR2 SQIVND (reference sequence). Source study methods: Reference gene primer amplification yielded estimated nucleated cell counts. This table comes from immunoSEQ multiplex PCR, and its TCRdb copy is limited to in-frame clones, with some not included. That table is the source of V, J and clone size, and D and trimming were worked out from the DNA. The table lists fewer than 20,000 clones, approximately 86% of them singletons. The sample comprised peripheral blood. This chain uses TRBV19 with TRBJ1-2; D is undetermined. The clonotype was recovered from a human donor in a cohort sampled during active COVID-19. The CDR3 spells CASSIMRASNYGYTF. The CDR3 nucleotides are TGTGCCAGTAGTATAATGCGGGCTTCCAACTATGGCTACACCTTC.